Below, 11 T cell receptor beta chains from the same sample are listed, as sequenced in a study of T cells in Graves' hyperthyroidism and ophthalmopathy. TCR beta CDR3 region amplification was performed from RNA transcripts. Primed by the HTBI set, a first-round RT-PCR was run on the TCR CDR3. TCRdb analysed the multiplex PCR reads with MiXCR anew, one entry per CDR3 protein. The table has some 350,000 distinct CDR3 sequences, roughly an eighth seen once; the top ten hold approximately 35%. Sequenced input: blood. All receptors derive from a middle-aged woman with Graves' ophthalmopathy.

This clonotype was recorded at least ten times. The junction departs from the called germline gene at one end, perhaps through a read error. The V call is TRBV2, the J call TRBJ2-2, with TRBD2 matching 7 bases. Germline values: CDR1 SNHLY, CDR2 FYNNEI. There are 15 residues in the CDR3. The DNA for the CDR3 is TGTGCCAGCAGTCAAGCGGGATCGAACACCGGGGAGCTGTTTTTT. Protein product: CASSQAGSNTGELFF.

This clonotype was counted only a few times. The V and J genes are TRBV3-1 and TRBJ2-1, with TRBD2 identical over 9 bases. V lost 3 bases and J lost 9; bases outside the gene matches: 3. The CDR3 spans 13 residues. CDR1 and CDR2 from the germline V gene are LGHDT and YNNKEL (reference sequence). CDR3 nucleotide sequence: TGTGCCAGCAGCCAGCGGGGGGGCACTGAGCAGTTCTTC. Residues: CASSQRGGTEQFF.

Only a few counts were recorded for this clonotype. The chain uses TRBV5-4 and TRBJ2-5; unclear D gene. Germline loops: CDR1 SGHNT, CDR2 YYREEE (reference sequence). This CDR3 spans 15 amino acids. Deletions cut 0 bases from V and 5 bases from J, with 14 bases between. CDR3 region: CASSLDPPRIETQYF. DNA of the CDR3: TGTGCCAGCAGCTTGGATCCCCCGAGGATCGAGACCCAGTACTTC.

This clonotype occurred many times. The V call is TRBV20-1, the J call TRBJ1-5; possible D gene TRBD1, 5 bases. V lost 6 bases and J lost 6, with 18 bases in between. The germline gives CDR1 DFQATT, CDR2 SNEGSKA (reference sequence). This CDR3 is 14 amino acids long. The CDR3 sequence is CSASGGVGGQPQHF. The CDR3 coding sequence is TGCAGTGCCTCTGGTGGGGTCGGGGGTCAGCCCCAGCATTTT.

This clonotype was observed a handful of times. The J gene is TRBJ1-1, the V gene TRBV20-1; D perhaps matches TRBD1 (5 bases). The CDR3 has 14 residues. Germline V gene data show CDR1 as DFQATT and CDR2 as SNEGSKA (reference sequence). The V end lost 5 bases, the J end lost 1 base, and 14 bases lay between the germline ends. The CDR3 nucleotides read TGCAGTGCTTGGGATGGACATAAGAACACTGAAGCTTTCTTT. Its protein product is CSAWDGHKNTEAFF.

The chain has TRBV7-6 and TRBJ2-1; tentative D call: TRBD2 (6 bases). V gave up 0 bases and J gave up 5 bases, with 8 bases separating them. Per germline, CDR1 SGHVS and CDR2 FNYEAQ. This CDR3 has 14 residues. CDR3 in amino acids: CASSLASGDNEQFF. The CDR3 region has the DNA TGTGCCAGCAGCTTAGCATCGGGGGACAATGAGCAGTTCTTC.

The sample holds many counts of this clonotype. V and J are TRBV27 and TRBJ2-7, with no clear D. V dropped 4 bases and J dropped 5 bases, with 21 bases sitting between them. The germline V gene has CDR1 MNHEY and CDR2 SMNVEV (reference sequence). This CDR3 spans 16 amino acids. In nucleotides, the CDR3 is TGTGCCAGCAGTTACACCCCACGGCAGCCCGCCAACGAGCAGTACTTC. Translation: CASSYTPRQPANEQYF.

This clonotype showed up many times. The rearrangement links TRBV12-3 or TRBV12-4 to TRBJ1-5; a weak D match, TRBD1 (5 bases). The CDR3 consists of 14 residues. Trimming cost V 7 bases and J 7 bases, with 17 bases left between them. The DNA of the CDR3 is TGTGCCAGCACCGACGGGGGGGTGGGGCAGCCCCAGCATTTT. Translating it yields CASTDGGVGQPQHF.

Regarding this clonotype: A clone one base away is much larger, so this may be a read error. CDR3 region: CASSSPVVTGGLFF. As DNA, the CDR3 is TGTGCCAGCAGCTCGCCCGTCGTCACCGGGGGGCTGTTTTTT. The gene calls are TRBV7-6 and TRBJ2-2; D is perhaps TRBD2 (6 bases). The germline CDR1 and CDR2 sequences are SGHVS and FNYEAQ. The CDR3 extends over 14 amino acids. Full variable domain (outside the CDR3, taken from reference TRBV7-6 and TRBJ2-2): GAGVSQSPRYKVTKRGQDVALRCDPISGHVSLYWYRQALGQGPEFLTYFNYEAQQDKSGLPNDRFSAERPEGSISTLTIQRTEQRDSAMYRCASSSPVVTGGLFFGEGSRLTVL.

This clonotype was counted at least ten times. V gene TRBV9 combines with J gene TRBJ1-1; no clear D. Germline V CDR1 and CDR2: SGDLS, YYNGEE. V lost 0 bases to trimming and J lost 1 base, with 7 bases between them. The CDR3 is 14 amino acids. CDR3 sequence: CASSVDGRNTEAFF. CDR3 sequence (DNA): TGTGCCAGCAGCGTAGATGGACGGAACACTGAAGCTTTCTTT.

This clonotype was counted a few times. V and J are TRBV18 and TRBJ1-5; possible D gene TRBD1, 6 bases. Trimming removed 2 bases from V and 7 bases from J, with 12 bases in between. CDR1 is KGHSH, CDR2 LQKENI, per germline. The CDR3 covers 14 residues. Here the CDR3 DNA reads TGTGCCAGCTCACCAGCGGGGGGCTGGCAGCCCCAGCATTTT. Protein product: CASSPAGGWQPQHF.